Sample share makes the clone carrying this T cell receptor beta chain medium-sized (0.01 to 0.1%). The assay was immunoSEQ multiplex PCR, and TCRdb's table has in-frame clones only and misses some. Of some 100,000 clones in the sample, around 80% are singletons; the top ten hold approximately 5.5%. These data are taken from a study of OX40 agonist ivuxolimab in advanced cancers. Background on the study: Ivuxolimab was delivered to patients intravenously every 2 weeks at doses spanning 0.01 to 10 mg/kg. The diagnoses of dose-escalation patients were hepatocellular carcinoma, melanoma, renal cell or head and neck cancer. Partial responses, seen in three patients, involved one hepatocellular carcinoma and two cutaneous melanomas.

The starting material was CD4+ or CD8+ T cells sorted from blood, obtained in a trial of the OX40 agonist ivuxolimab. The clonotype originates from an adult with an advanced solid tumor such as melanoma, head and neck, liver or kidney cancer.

The CDR3 DNA sequence: TGTGCCAGTAGTCCGGGTAGGAGCTACACCTTC. This gives the protein CASSPGRSYTF. This chain uses TRBV19 with TRBJ1-2; unclear D gene. The CDR3 spans 11 residues. Trimming stripped 5 bases from V and 9 bases from J, with 10 bases between. Germline CDR1 is LNHDA and CDR2 is SQIVND (reference sequence). The full variable domain, in which reference TRBV19 and TRBJ1-2 provide the parts outside the CDR3, is DGGITQSPKYLFRKEGQNVTLSCEQNLNHDAMYWYRQDPGQGLRLIYYSQIVNDFQKGDIAEGYSVSREKKESFPLTVTSAQKNPTAFYLCASSPGRSYTFGSGTRLTVV.